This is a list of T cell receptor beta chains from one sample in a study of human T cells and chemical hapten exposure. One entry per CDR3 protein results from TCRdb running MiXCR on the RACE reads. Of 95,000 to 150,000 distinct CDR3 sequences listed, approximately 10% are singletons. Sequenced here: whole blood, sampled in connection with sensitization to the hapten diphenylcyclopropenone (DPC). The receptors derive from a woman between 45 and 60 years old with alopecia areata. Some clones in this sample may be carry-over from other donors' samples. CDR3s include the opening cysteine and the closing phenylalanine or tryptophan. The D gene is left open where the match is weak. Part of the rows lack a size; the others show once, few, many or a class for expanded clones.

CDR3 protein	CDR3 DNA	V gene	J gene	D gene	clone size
CASSLAPSGIPDTQYF	TGCGCCAGCAGCTTGGCCCCTAGCGGGATCCCAGATACGCAGTATTTT	TRBV5-1	TRBJ2-3	TRBD2	many
CASRPSDRFQPQHF	TGTGCCAGCAGGCCGTCGGACAGGTTCCAGCCCCAGCATTTT	TRBV27	TRBJ1-5	TRBD1	few
CASSDRASGNTIYF	TGTGCCAGCAGTGACAGGGCCTCTGGAAACACCATATATTTT	TRBV2	TRBJ1-3	.	many
CSARSYGYTF	TGCAGTGCTAGGTCCTATGGCTACACCTTC	TRBV20-1	TRBJ1-2	.	.
CASSLRPAGELFF	TGTGCCAGCAGTTTACGACCGGCCGGGGAGCTGTTTTTT	TRBV12-3/TRBV12-4	TRBJ2-2	.	many
CAWSYGTYNEQFF	TGTGCCTGGAGTTACGGGACCTACAATGAGCAGTTCTTC	TRBV30	TRBJ2-1	.	few
CAISAGRQGYGYTF	TGTGCCATCAGTGCCGGCCGACAGGGCTATGGCTACACCTTC	TRBV10-3	TRBJ1-2	TRBD1	.
CASSAADRVHNEQFF	TGTGCCAGCAGCGCAGCTGACAGGGTCCACAATGAGCAGTTCTTC	TRBV7-2	TRBJ2-1	TRBD1	few
CASRGLGGFYEQYF	TGTGCCAGCAGAGGACTAGGGGGGTTCTACGAGCAGTACTTC	TRBV7-2	TRBJ2-7	.	many
CAWGQTANEKLFF	TGTGCCTGGGGACAGACGGCTAATGAAAAACTGTTTTTT	TRBV30	TRBJ1-4	.	few
CASSRTIVNEQFF	TGTGCCAGCAGTCGAACTATAGTCAATGAGCAGTTCTTC	TRBV6-2/TRBV6-3	TRBJ2-1	.	.
CASSVGTDNQPQHF	TGTGCCAGCAGCGTCGGGACAGACAATCAGCCCCAGCATTTT	TRBV9	TRBJ1-5	TRBD1	.
CANSLYNTGELFF	TGTGCCAACAGCTTGTATAACACCGGGGAGCTGTTTTTT	TRBV5-6	TRBJ2-2	.	.
CSARSVFSGYTEAFF	TGCAGTGCTAGGTCGGTGTTTTCGGGATACACTGAAGCTTTCTTT	TRBV20-1	TRBJ1-1	.	many
CASSSYEQYF	TGTGCCAGCAGTTCCTACGAGCAGTACTTC	TRBV2	TRBJ2-7	.	many
CAWSVGETYSTNEKLFF	TGTGCCTGGAGTGTAGGAGAAACATATTCAACTAATGAAAAACTGTTTTTT	TRBV30	TRBJ1-4	.	.
CASRVRARDTEAFF	TGTGCCAGCAGAGTGAGGGCAAGGGACACTGAAGCTTTCTTT	TRBV7-9	TRBJ1-1	.	.
CASSVSISGTEAFF	TGTGCCAGCAGTGTCTCCATATCGGGCACTGAAGCTTTCTTT	TRBV6-1	TRBJ1-1	.	.
CASSLGISGANVLTF	TGTGCCAGCAGTTTGGGGATCTCTGGGGCCAACGTCCTGACTTTC	TRBV27	TRBJ2-6	.	.
CASFGRVTGANVLTF	TGTGCCAGCTTTGGTAGGGTCACTGGGGCCAACGTCCTGACTTTC	TRBV27	TRBJ2-6	.	.
CASGENWVNTIYF	TGTGCCAGCGGGGAAAATTGGGTGAACACCATATATTTT	TRBV2	TRBJ1-3	.	few
CASSLGQGGHGELFF	TGTGCCAGCAGCCTCGGACAGGGGGGACACGGGGAGCTGTTTTTT	TRBV3-1	TRBJ2-2	TRBD1	.
CSARTGGDPSPLHF	TGCAGTGCTAGAACAGGTGGGGACCCCTCACCCCTCCACTTT	TRBV20-1	TRBJ1-6	.	few
CASSNVGGPSYEQYF	TGTGCCAGCAGCAACGTAGGGGGACCATCGTACGAGCAGTACTTC	TRBV9	TRBJ2-7	.	few
CASSLDGLASDTQYF	TGCGCCAGCAGCTTGGACGGACTAGCTTCAGATACGCAGTATTTT	TRBV5-1	TRBJ2-3	TRBD2	.
CASSVQGVSYTF	TGTGCCAGCAGTGTTCAAGGGGTGTCTTACACCTTC	TRBV25-1	TRBJ1-2	.	.
CATTVGTEAFF	TGTGCCACAACAGTGGGCACTGAAGCTTTCTTT	TRBV12-3/TRBV12-4	TRBJ1-1	.	.
CASSLGQGDLNTEAFF	TGTGCCAGCAGCCTCGGACAGGGCGATCTGAACACTGAAGCTTTCTTT	TRBV3-1	TRBJ1-1	TRBD1	.
CATSDYSGSSYNEQFF	TGTGCCACCAGTGATTACAGCGGGAGTTCCTACAATGAGCAGTTCTTC	TRBV24-1	TRBJ2-1	TRBD2	.
CSKQRNTEAFF	TGCAGTAAACAGCGGAACACTGAAGCTTTCTTT	TRBV20-1	TRBJ1-1	.	.
CSARPGSSSTDTQYF	TGCAGTGCTAGACCTGGCAGCTCTAGCACAGATACGCAGTATTTT	TRBV20-1	TRBJ2-3	.	many
CASSLRGTGSYNEQFF	TGTGCCAGCTCACTCCGGGGGACCGGCTCCTACAATGAGCAGTTCTTC	TRBV18	TRBJ2-1	.	few
CASSPRRGIGDEQYF	TGTGCCAGCAGCCCCCGCAGGGGAATAGGGGACGAGCAGTACTTC	TRBV7-8	TRBJ2-7	.	many
CASSPRGGDEQYF	TGTGCCAGTTCGCCCAGGGGGGGCGACGAGCAGTACTTC	TRBV19	TRBJ2-7	.	few
CASRHPQGAQANYGYTF	TGCGCCAGCAGACACCCACAGGGAGCCCAAGCGAACTATGGCTACACCTTC	TRBV5-1	TRBJ1-2	.	.
CAISEIPGVSYEQYF	TGTGCCATCAGTGAGATCCCAGGAGTCTCCTACGAGCAGTACTTC	TRBV10-3	TRBJ2-7	.	many
CASSPQGADEKLFF	TGTGCCAGCTCACCGCAGGGAGCGGATGAAAAACTGTTTTTT	TRBV18	TRBJ1-4	.	.
CSATRGFTEAFF	TGCAGTGCCACCCGGGGTTTCACTGAAGCTTTCTTT	TRBV20-1	TRBJ1-1	.	.
CASSLGGLASTDTQYF	TGTGCCAGCAGCTTGGGCGGACTAGCCTCCACAGATACGCAGTATTTT	TRBV5-5	TRBJ2-3	TRBD2	.
CASSIPWDKTNEKLFF	TGTGCCAGTAGTATCCCATGGGACAAGACTAATGAAAAACTGTTTTTT	TRBV19	TRBJ1-4	.	.
CSARASGRNQPQHF	TGCAGTGCTAGAGCGTCAGGGCGGAATCAGCCCCAGCATTTT	TRBV20-1	TRBJ1-5	.	.
CASSESEGLAGADTQYF	TGCGCCAGCAGTGAGTCAGAGGGACTAGCGGGAGCGGATACGCAGTATTTT	TRBV10-1	TRBJ2-3	TRBD2	few